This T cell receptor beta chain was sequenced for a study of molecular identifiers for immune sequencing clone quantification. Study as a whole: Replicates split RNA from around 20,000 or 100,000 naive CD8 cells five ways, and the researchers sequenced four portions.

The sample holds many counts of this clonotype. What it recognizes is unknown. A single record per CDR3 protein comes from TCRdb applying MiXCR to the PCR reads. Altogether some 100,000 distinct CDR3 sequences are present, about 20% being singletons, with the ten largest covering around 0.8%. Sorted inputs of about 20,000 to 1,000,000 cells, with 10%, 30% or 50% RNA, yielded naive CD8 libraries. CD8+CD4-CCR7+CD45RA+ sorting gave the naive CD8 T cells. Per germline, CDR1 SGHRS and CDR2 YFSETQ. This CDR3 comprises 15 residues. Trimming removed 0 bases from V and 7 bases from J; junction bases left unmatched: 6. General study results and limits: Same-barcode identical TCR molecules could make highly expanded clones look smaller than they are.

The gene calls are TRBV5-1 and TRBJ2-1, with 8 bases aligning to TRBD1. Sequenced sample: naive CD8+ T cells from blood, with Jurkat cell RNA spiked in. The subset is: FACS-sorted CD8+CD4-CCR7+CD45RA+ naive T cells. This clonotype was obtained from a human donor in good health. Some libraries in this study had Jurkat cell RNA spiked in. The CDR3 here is CASSLAGGPGNEQFF. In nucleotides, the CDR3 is TGCGCCAGCAGCTTGGCAGGGGGCCCAGGTAATGAGCAGTTCTTC.